The 13 T cell receptor beta chains given below trace back to one sample, sequenced in a study of identical twins. Via MiXCR, TCRdb re-called the 5' RACE reads, giving one row per CDR3 protein. The data contain some 690,000 distinct CDR3 sequences, less than 25% of them seen just once; the ten biggest clones take up 4% to 4.5%. The same sample was also studied in work on T cells expressing NK-cell markers.

What was sequenced was PBMCs. Receptors were obtained from a woman aged 18-35 years in good health.

The V and J genes are TRBV24-1 and TRBJ2-2, with D unclear. This CDR3 has 13 residues. The ends were cut back, 3 bases at V and 1 base at J, with 2 bases in the middle. Germline values: CDR1 KGHDR, CDR2 SFDVKD. The CDR3 coding sequence is TGTGCCACCAGTGATGTGAACACCGGGGAGCTGTTTTTT. Its translation is CATSDVNTGELFF.

This clonotype was seen ten or more times. V usage is TRBV12-3 or TRBV12-4 and J usage is TRBJ2-5; tentative D call: TRBD2 (6 bases). The CDR3 sequence is 13 residues long. V lost 9 bases and J 7 bases, leaving 18 bases between the germline ends. This chain's CDR3 is CASDSSSGRTQYF. CDR3 DNA sequence: TGTGCCAGTGACTCCTCAAGCGGGCGGACCCAGTACTTC.

The V call is TRBV7-3, the J call TRBJ2-7; D may be TRBD1 or TRBD2 (6 bases each). CDR1 is SGHTA, CDR2 FQGTGA, per germline. The CDR3 extends over 17 amino acids. Trimming left V 0 bases short and J 0 bases short, with 15 bases between. CDR3 sequence: CASSLTAPGGGSYEQYF. The CDR3 DNA reads TGTGCCAGCAGCTTAACTGCCCCTGGAGGGGGCTCCTACGAGCAGTACTTC.

The chain uses TRBV10-3 and TRBJ2-7; TRBD1 matches 8 bases. The CDR3 consists of 15 residues. Germline values: CDR1 ENHRY, CDR2 SYGVKD. V lost 3 bases, J lost 9 bases, and 13 bases stayed unmatched. The CDR3 sequence is CAISDGQGRDFGQYF. The CDR3 nucleotides are TGTGCCATCAGTGACGGACAGGGAAGGGATTTCGGGCAGTACTTC.

J is TRBJ1-5 and V is TRBV5-6; D is possibly TRBD1 (6 bases). This CDR3 has 15 residues. Germline loops: CDR1 SGHDT, CDR2 YYEEEE. V gave up 2 bases and J gave up 1 base, with 10 bases separating them. CDR3 sequence (DNA): TGTGCCAGCAGCTTCTTCAGGGGCAGCAATCAGCCCCAGCATTTT. Its translation is CASSFFRGSNQPQHF.

V and J are TRBV12-5 and TRBJ1-1; possible D gene TRBD1, 6 bases. This CDR3 is 14 amino acids long. In germline, CDR1 is LGHNT, CDR2 FRNRAP. The V gene lost 6 bases and the J gene lost 1 base, with 12 bases spanning the gap. This CDR3 is CASGTGQPNTEAFF. CDR3 DNA: TGTGCTAGTGGAACTGGACAGCCGAACACTGAAGCTTTCTTT.

The chain is built from TRBV5-6 and TRBJ1-1; a possible D gene is TRBD1 (5 bases). Trimming removed 1 base from V and 10 bases from J, with 11 bases in between. Per the germline V gene, CDR1 is SGHDT and CDR2 is YYEEEE. This CDR3 is built from 12 residues. In nucleotides, the CDR3 is TGTGCCAGCAGCTTGTTCGAGGGGCTAGCTTTCTTT. Translated, it gives CASSLFEGLAFF.

The J gene is TRBJ2-7, the V gene TRBV12-5; TRBD1 might be the D (6 bases). Germline V gene sequence: CDR1 LGHNT, CDR2 FRNRAP. V was shortened by 6 bases and J by 5 bases, with 17 bases between the two germline ends. The length of the CDR3 is 14 residues. CDR3 in amino acids: CASGVTGIGDEQYF. For the CDR3, the DNA is TGTGCTAGTGGGGTGACAGGAATAGGCGACGAGCAGTACTTC.

This clonotype was seen only once. The chain couples TRBV7-6 to TRBJ2-5; 9 bases match TRBD1. This CDR3 region has 14 residues. Germline V lookup: CDR1 SGHVS, CDR2 FNYEAQ. With V trimmed by 5 bases and J by 4 bases, 5 bases remained unmatched. This CDR3 is CASSQTGQGETQYF. The CDR3 nucleotides are TGTGCCAGCAGCCAAACGGGACAGGGAGAGACCCAGTACTTC.

The rearrangement uses TRBV27 and TRBJ2-5; 10 bases fit TRBD2. In germline, CDR1 is MNHEY, CDR2 SMNVEV (reference sequence). The CDR3 totals 15 residues. J gave up 10 bases and V 6 bases, and 14 bases lay outside the gene matches. The CDR3 loop is CASRPSGGLQVVQYF. The CDR3 DNA is TGTGCCAGCAGGCCTAGCGGGGGACTCCAAGTCGTCCAGTACTTC.

This clonotype was detected a few times. J is TRBJ2-2 and V is TRBV6-2 or TRBV6-3, with TRBD1 as a possible D gene (5 bases). The V end was cut by 6 bases, the J end by 6 bases, with 11 bases between. CDR1 and CDR2 (germline): MNHEY, SVGEGT. This CDR3 is built from 13 residues. Here the CDR3 reads CASSGQGAGELFF. The CDR3 nucleotides read TGTGCCAGCAGCGGACAAGGTGCCGGGGAGCTGTTTTTT.

The J gene is TRBJ2-7, the V gene TRBV5-1; 8 bases align to TRBD1. The CDR3 is 16 amino acids. The germline CDR1 and CDR2 sequences are SGHRS and YFSETQ. The junction had 18 bases not matched to a gene; V was cut back by 4 bases and J by 9 bases. Here the CDR3 DNA reads TGCGCCAGCAGCCCCCTATCCGGGACAGGCATTCCGTTGCAGTACTTC. Translated, it gives CASSPLSGTGIPLQYF.

The rearrangement joins TRBV7-2 to TRBJ2-5; D may be TRBD2 (6 bases). In germline, CDR1 is SGHTA, CDR2 FQGNSA. Trimming cost V 1 base and J 5 bases, with 11 bases left between them. The CDR3 runs to 14 residues. The CDR3 nucleotides are TGTGCCAGCAGCTTAGACTGGGAGGAGGAGACCCAGTACTTC. Protein sequence: CASSLDWEEETQYF. The whole variable domain, filled in from reference TRBV7-2 and TRBJ2-5, reads GAGVSQSPSNKVTEKGKDVELRCDPISGHTALYWYRQSLGQGLEFLIYFQGNSAPDKSGLPSDRFSAERTGGSVSTLTIQRTQQEDSAVYLCASSLDWEEETQYFGPGTRLLVL.